A selection of T cell receptor beta chains follows, all from one sample in a study of T cell repertoires in cytomegalovirus infection. TCRdb used MiXCR to reprocess the reads, holding one entry per CDR3 protein. The data contain some 220,000 distinct CDR3 sequences, about 5.9% of them singletons. Sequencing input: PBMCs. The receptors shown here come from a human donor in good health (CMV status not recorded). Some clones in this sample may be carry-over from other donors' samples. CDR3s include the opening cysteine and the closing phenylalanine or tryptophan. D genes are given only for firm matches. Size tells how often a clone was seen (once, few, many) or the class of an expanded clone, and some rows leave it out.

v_gene,j_gene,d_gene,len,abundance,CDR3nt,CDR3aa
TRBV20-1,TRBJ2-2,TRBD2,19,.,TGCAGTGCTAGACAGGGACTAGCGGGGGGTATCGCGAACACCGGGGAGCTGTTTTTT,CSARQGLAGGIANTGELFF
TRBV7-2,TRBJ1-1,.,17,many,TGTGCCAGCAGCTTAGTAGGTCAAGGGGGTCGGAACACTGAAGCTTTCTTT,CASSLVGQGGRNTEAFF
TRBV4-1,TRBJ2-6,.,15,many,TGCGCCAGCAGCCCCCCAGACTCTGGGGCCAACGTCCTGACTTTC,CASSPPDSGANVLTF
TRBV2,TRBJ2-3,.,14,.,TGTGCCAGCAGCCTCCTCAGCAGCACAGATACGCAGTATTTT,CASSLLSSTDTQYF
TRBV28,TRBJ1-1,.,15,many,TGTGCCAGCAGTCCTCTCTCGACAGGAAACACTGAAGCTTTCTTT,CASSPLSTGNTEAFF
TRBV7-2,TRBJ2-3,TRBD1,16,many,TGTGCCAGCAGTTTGACCGGGACAGGGGCAGGCGATACGCAGTATTTT,CASSLTGTGAGDTQYF
TRBV14,TRBJ2-1,.,13,few,TGTGCCAGCAGCCAAGATCTCACCCGTGAGCAGTTCTTC,CASSQDLTREQFF
TRBV7-7,TRBJ2-2,TRBD1,13,many,TGTGCCACCGGGACAGAAAACACCGGGGAGCTGTTTTTT,CATGTENTGELFF
TRBV25-1,TRBJ1-2,.,15,many,TGTGCCAGCGCCGACAGCTCCGGACGGGTCTATGGCTACACCTTC,CASADSSGRVYGYTF
TRBV7-2,TRBJ1-2,.,13,many,TGTGCCAGCAGCTGGGACCCTAACTATGGCTACACCTTC,CASSWDPNYGYTF
TRBV7-9,TRBJ1-1,.,14,many,TGTGCCAGCAGCCAAGGGAGGGGGTACGGTGAAGCTTTCTTT,CASSQGRGYGEAFF
TRBV20-1,TRBJ2-6,.,16,many,TGCAGTGCTAGACCCCACGGGGACTCTGGGGCCAACGTCCTGACTTTC,CSARPHGDSGANVLTF
TRBV5-1,TRBJ2-7,.,14,many,TGCGCCAGCAGCCCCGGGGGCTACTCCTACGAGCAGTACTTC,CASSPGGYSYEQYF
TRBV12-3/TRBV12-4,TRBJ2-5,.,12,many,TGTGCCAGCAGTGCTACTACCAGGGGAGCGTACTTC,CASSATTRGAYF
TRBV2,TRBJ2-6,.,16,many,TGTGCCAGCAGTGAAACCTCGCGCTCTGGGGCCAACGTCCTGACTTTC,CASSETSRSGANVLTF
TRBV7-8,TRBJ2-6,TRBD1,17,many,TGTGCCAGCAGCTTATGGGACAGGCCATCTGGGGCCAACGTCCTGACTTTC,CASSLWDRPSGANVLTF
TRBV6-5,TRBJ2-1,.,13,.,TGTGCCAGCACCTCCCCCCGGAGCAATGAGCAGTTCTTC,CASTSPRSNEQFF
TRBV7-2,TRBJ2-3,.,12,many,TGTGCCAGCAGCTTAAGGGCCGATACGCAGTATTTT,CASSLRADTQYF
TRBV5-6,TRBJ1-4,TRBD1,15,many,TGTGCCAGCAGCTTGGCCCAGGGGGCAAACGAAAAACTGTTTTTT,CASSLAQGANEKLFF
TRBV6-1,TRBJ2-5,TRBD2,18,few,TGTGCCAGCAGTTATGCTAGCGCCGGGGGGGGGGGTCAAGAGACCCAGTACTTC,CASSYASAGGGGQETQYF
TRBV13,TRBJ1-5,.,14,few,TGTGCCAGCAGCTCGGGAGGAATCAATCAGCCCCAGCATTTT,CASSSGGINQPQHF
TRBV11-3,TRBJ2-3,TRBD1,16,many,TGTGCCAGCAGCTTTAGACAGGGGAGGAGGACAGATACGCAGTATTTT,CASSFRQGRRTDTQYF
TRBV20-1,TRBJ1-4,.,14,many,TGCAGTGCTATTGACAGACAGCTTAATGAAAAACTGTTTTTT,CSAIDRQLNEKLFF
TRBV6-2/TRBV6-3,TRBJ2-1,.,12,many,TGTGCCAGCAGTTATAAATACGATGAGCAGTTCTTC,CASSYKYDEQFF
TRBV5-6,TRBJ2-1,TRBD2,16,many,TGTGCCAGCAGCTTCCTGACTAGCGGGGAGGCTAATGAGCAGTTCTTC,CASSFLTSGEANEQFF
TRBV19,TRBJ2-2,.,15,many,TGTGCCAGTAACGGGGGGCCCCCGAACACCGGGGAGCTGTTTTTT,CASNGGPPNTGELFF
TRBV29-1,TRBJ2-7,TRBD2,14,many,TGCAGCGTTCGAGAAGCGGGGGGGTATTACGAGCAGTACTTC,CSVREAGGYYEQYF
TRBV9,TRBJ2-1,.,13,many,TGTGCCAGCAGCGTAGCTAGGAGCACTGAGCAGTTCTTC,CASSVARSTEQFF